The rows below give T cell receptor beta chains drawn from one sample of a study of T cells in Graves' hyperthyroidism and ophthalmopathy. TCRdb re-called the multiplex PCR reads through MiXCR, storing one row per CDR3 protein. The sample lists about 720,000 distinct CDR3 sequences, less than 20% occurring once. Sequencing input: blood. These receptors all stem from a man aged 18 to 29 with Graves' hyperthyroidism. The CDR3 runs from the conserved cysteine through the conserved F or W.

J gene	V gene	CDR3 protein
TRBJ1-3	TRBV9	CASSVGGLGNTIYF
TRBJ1-5	TRBV5-1	CASSLVGGDQPQHF
TRBJ1-3	TRBV10-3	CAISETPRNTIYF
TRBJ2-7	TRBV29-1	CSARRGMSYEQYF
TRBJ1-1	TRBV9	CASSVANRAGTEAFF
TRBJ2-1	TRBV28	CASSVNLSNEQFF
TRBJ2-3	TRBV20-1	CSARSGGRPLDTQYF
TRBJ2-1	TRBV14	CASSQVQGAYNEQFF
TRBJ2-7	TRBV20-1	CSARVHRAYEQYF
TRBJ1-2	TRBV11-2	CASSLDSLLEYGYTF
TRBJ2-7	TRBV5-1	CASSLALIAQSYEQYF
TRBJ2-5	TRBV11-2	CASSLASGGGTQYF
TRBJ1-5	TRBV19	CASSKGTQGARQPQHF
TRBJ2-7	TRBV6-1	CASTTPMGEQYF
TRBJ2-7	TRBV20-1	CSASAYGTGAYEQYF
TRBJ2-7	TRBV12-3/TRBV12-4	CASSLGGLVSADEQYF
TRBJ1-6	TRBV2	CASSDRSGGGRSPLHF
TRBJ1-5	TRBV27	CATKGQGGQPQHF
TRBJ2-1	TRBV6-1	CASRTGLAGYNEQFF
TRBJ1-6	TRBV7-3	CASSPSTVSQSPLHF
TRBJ2-7	TRBV29-1	CSVNRGQYEQYF
TRBJ2-1	TRBV3-1	CASSNRDYIGEQFF
TRBJ2-7	TRBV24-1	CATSEPGSYEQYF